The clone carrying this T cell receptor (beta chain) was observed a handful of times. Its matching antigen is unknown. At one end the junction does not follow the germline gene, possibly because of a read error. The germline CDR1 and CDR2 sequences are MNHEY and SMNVEV (reference sequence). CDR3 size: 12 residues. Each TCR beta library was made by quantitative 5'-RACE that incorporated molecular barcodes. TCRdb reprocessed the 5' RACE reads via MiXCR and lists one record per CDR3 protein. The sample consists of roughly 160,000 distinct CDR3 sequences, approximately 9.9% of them appearing once. These data originate in a study of CD8 T cells in ankylosing spondylitis. Study-wide findings and caveats: Ankylosing spondylitis blood appeared to be characterized by a TCR beta motif of roughly eight highly homologous variants. In peripheral blood, disease-linked CD8+ clones occurred at relatively low frequencies.

The sample was blood, either unsorted or a sorted T cell fraction (not recorded which). The J gene is TRBJ2-7, the V gene TRBV27, with 7 positions matching TRBD2. This clonotype was obtained from a female donor with ankylosing spondylitis or in good health (not recorded which). The CDR3 here is CASSFGGVGLFF. The CDR3 DNA reads as TGTGCCAGCAGTTTTGGGGGGGTGGGTCTTTTCTTC.